Listed here are 24 T cell receptor beta chains from one sample, sequenced in a study of a mutant IDH1 vaccine in newly diagnosed glioma. The time point: week 35, safety follow-up. Topical imiquimod accompanied each vaccine dose, which consisted of 300 ug of mutant IDH1 20-mer peptide. Their antigen targets remain unknown. Libraries were prepared by immunoSEQ multiplex PCR; TCRdb keeps only in-frame clonotypes and omits some of them. The top ten hold around 6.7% of the sample, which has about 48,000 clones, 65% to 80% seen once. The specimen comprised PBMCs, sampled from a glioma patient whose treatment included an IDH1 peptide vaccine. The receptors were gathered from a man between 40 and 49 years old with glioma.

The chain uses TRBV6-9 and TRBJ2-3, with D perhaps assigned TRBD1 or TRBD2 (8 bases each). The germline CDR1 and CDR2 sequences are MNHGY and SVAAGI. This CDR3 has 20 amino acids. The V end was cut by 5 bases, the J end by 1 base, with 28 bases between. DNA of the CDR3: TGTGCCAGCAGTCGGACAGGGAGCCGGCGGGGGGATTCTCGCACAGATACGCAGTATTTT. It codes for CASSRTGSRRGDSRTDTQYF.

The chain combines TRBV9 with TRBJ1-1, with D hard to call. The CDR3 is 16 amino acids. CDR1 and CDR2 from the germline V gene are SGDLS and YYNGEE. V was clipped by 7 bases and J by 0 bases, with 19 bases between them. The chain's CDR3 is CASGPSSDGLNTEAFF. The CDR3 DNA reads as TGTGCCAGCGGCCCCTCCTCAGACGGCTTGAACACTGAAGCTTTCTTT. The variable domain in full, with the rest retrieved from reference TRBV9 and TRBJ1-1, is DSGVTQTPKHLITATGQRVTLRCSPRSGDLSVYWYQQSLDQGLQFLIQYYNGEERAKGNILERFSAQQFPDLHSELNLSSLELGDSALYFCASGPSSDGLNTEAFFGQGTRLTVV.

V is TRBV10-3 and J is TRBJ1-5, with D unresolved. This CDR3 region has 13 residues. Trimming left V 3 bases short and J 5 bases short, with 8 bases between. Germline V gene lookup returns CDR1 ENHRY and CDR2 SYGVKD. This CDR3 reads CAISDRPDQPQHF. In DNA, the CDR3 is TGTGCCATCAGTGACCGACCTGATCAGCCCCAGCATTTT.

The chain has TRBV6-4 and TRBJ1-3; 8 bases fit TRBD1. The CDR3 loop spans 13 amino acids. J was trimmed by 4 bases and V by 10 bases; bases with no gene match: 6. Germline assignment: CDR1 MRHNA and CDR2 SNTAGT. DNA of the CDR3: TGTGCCACGGCCGGACAGGGCGGAAACACCATATATTTT. Protein sequence: CATAGQGGNTIYF.

The chain joins TRBV5-6 to TRBJ2-5; D may match TRBD1 or TRBD2 (6 bases each). CDR1 and CDR2 from the germline V gene are SGHDT and YYEEEE. With 2 bases removed from V and 5 bases from J, the gap between germline ends came to 10 bases. CDR3 length: 13 amino acids. The CDR3 sequence: CASSFTGRETQYF. The CDR3 DNA follows: TGTGCCAGCAGCTTCACAGGGAGGGAGACCCAGTACTTC.

In regard to this clone: Different DNA sequences within this sample yield the same CDR3. This chain connects TRBV6-5 to TRBJ1-2; no reliable D call. Germline lookup yields CDR1 MNHEY and CDR2 SVGAGI. This CDR3 has 13 residues. The V and J ends lost 2 bases and 0 bases respectively, with 4 bases between them. The CDR3 nucleotides are TGTGCCAGCAGTTACAGCACTAACTATGGCTACACCTTC. Amino acids: CASSYSTNYGYTF.

This chain uses TRBV7-2 with TRBJ2-2; D uncertain. CDR3 size: 15 residues. The germline gives CDR1 SGHTA, CDR2 FQGNSA. Trimming removed 1 base from V and 4 bases from J, with 10 bases in between. CDR3 residues: CASSLGVATTGELFF. CDR3 sequence (DNA): TGTGCCAGCAGCTTAGGCGTAGCTACCACCGGGGAGCTGTTTTTT.

The chain uses TRBV30 and TRBJ1-1, with D possibly TRBD1 on 5 matching bases. V dropped 5 bases and J dropped 1 base, with 14 bases sitting between them. Germline lookup yields CDR1 GTSNPN and CDR2 SVGIG (reference sequence). CDR3 length: 14 amino acids. The DNA of the CDR3 is TGTGCCTGGGATATCCGGGGCAGGAACACTGAAGCTTTCTTT. Translating it yields CAWDIRGRNTEAFF. Full variable domain (remainder filled in from reference TRBV30 and TRBJ1-1): SQTIHQWPATLVQPVGSPLSLECTVEGTSNPNLYWYRQAAGRGLQLLFYSVGIGQISSEVPQNLSASRPQDRQFILSSKKLLLSDSGFYLCAWDIRGRNTEAFFGQGTRLTVV.

This chain links TRBV19 with TRBJ1-1; no firm D call. Looked up from germline, CDR1 is LNHDA and CDR2 is SQIVND (reference sequence). V was trimmed by 7 bases and J by 1 base, leaving 4 bases between them. The CDR3 contains 11 residues. The CDR3 DNA reads TGTGCCAGTACGCAGAACACTGAAGCTTTCTTT. Translating gives CASTQNTEAFF.

The CDR3 region is CASSEAGTGGYEQYF. Here the CDR3 DNA reads TGTGCCAGCAGCGAGGCCGGGACAGGGGGTTACGAGCAGTACTTC. The chain joins TRBV27 to TRBJ2-7; 11 bases line up with TRBD1. This CDR3 comprises 15 residues. Germline values: CDR1 MNHEY, CDR2 SMNVEV (reference sequence). The trim removed 6 bases at V and 4 bases at J, leaving 8 bases unmatched.

This rearrangement joins TRBV5-6 to TRBJ2-7, with 7 bases matching TRBD1. The V and J ends lost 5 bases and 1 base, in that order; junction bases with no gene match: 9. Looked up from germline, CDR1 is SGHDT and CDR2 is YYEEEE. The CDR3 extends over 15 amino acids. DNA of the CDR3: TGTGCCAGCAGTTGGGGACAGTTTTATTCCTACGAGCAGTACTTC. This encodes CASSWGQFYSYEQYF.

The genes are TRBV4-1 and TRBJ1-6; D remains unclear. CDR3 length: 16 amino acids. In germline, CDR1 is MGHRA, CDR2 YSYEKL. Between the trimmed V and J ends, which lost 0 bases and 8 bases, there was a span of 14 bases. DNA of the CDR3: TGCGCCAGCAGCCAAGACTGGGGTTATCCTTATTCACCCCTCCACTTT. Protein: CASSQDWGYPYSPLHF.

This clone turned up a few times. The J gene is TRBJ2-7, the V gene TRBV2; D assignment may be TRBD1 or TRBD2 (5 bases each). Germline-derived CDR1 and CDR2 are SNHLY and FYNNEI. The CDR3 is 14 amino acids. V was cut by 5 bases and J by 2 bases, with 13 bases left in between. This chain's CDR3 is CASSIRTGPYEQYF. DNA for the CDR3: TGTGCCAGCAGTATAAGGACGGGGCCCTACGAGCAGTACTTC.

This rearrangement joins TRBV2 to TRBJ2-7; TRBD2 might be the D (6 bases). Germline CDR1 SNHLY, CDR2 FYNNEI. The CDR3 consists of 14 residues. V shed 7 bases and J shed 0 bases, with 13 bases lying between them. The CDR3 DNA sequence: TGTGCCAGCAAACGGGACTCCAGCTCCTACGAGCAGTACTTC. This codes for CASKRDSSSYEQYF. Based on the CDR3 plus reference TRBV2 and TRBJ2-7, the full variable domain is EPEVTQTPSHQVTQMGQEVILRCVPISNHLYFYWYRQILGQKVEFLVSFYNNEISEKSEIFDDQFSVERPDGSNFTLKIRSTKLEDSAMYFCASKRDSSSYEQYFGPGTRLTVT.

V and J are TRBV4-1 and TRBJ1-6; D may be TRBD1 (5 bases). Trimming shortened V by 2 bases and J by 11 bases, and 10 bases separated the two germline ends. This CDR3 spans 13 amino acids. Germline V gene data show CDR1 as MGHRA and CDR2 as YSYEKL. This CDR3 is CASSQLGGAPLHF. The CDR3 nucleotides read TGCGCCAGCAGCCAACTTGGGGGGGCACCCCTCCACTTT.

This chain links TRBV5-6 with TRBJ1-2; D is undetermined. V was trimmed by 2 bases and J by 7 bases, leaving 18 bases between them. CDR3 size: 15 residues. The germline V gene has CDR1 SGHDT and CDR2 YYEEEE. The CDR3 nucleotides read TGTGCCAGCAGCTTCCCCGGGAAAGGTATGGGTGGCTACACCTTC. As protein: CASSFPGKGMGGYTF.

The chain recombines TRBV7-9 with TRBJ1-5; the D is unclear. Trimming stripped 0 bases from V and 3 bases from J, with 3 bases between. Germline V gives CDR1 SEHNR, CDR2 FQNEAQ (reference sequence). The CDR3 has 13 amino acids. The chain's CDR3 is CASSLAANQPQHF. The CDR3 DNA sequence: TGTGCCAGCAGCTTAGCGGCCAATCAGCCCCAGCATTTT.

The chain is built from TRBV19 and TRBJ1-3; D is ambiguous. Germline CDR1 is LNHDA and CDR2 is SQIVND (reference sequence). V lost 2 bases, J lost 10 bases, and 15 bases lay in between. This CDR3 has 14 residues. The CDR3 spells CASSILFGEETIYF. The DNA of the CDR3 is TGTGCCAGTAGTATACTTTTCGGGGAGGAGACCATATATTTT.

The V call is TRBV14, the J call TRBJ2-2, with 7 bases aligning to TRBD2. The germline V gene has CDR1 SGHDN and CDR2 FVKESK. The V segment lost 3 bases and the J segment 7 bases; nucleotides outside the gene matches: 2. This CDR3 comprises 13 residues. CDR3 residues: CASSHTSVGELFF. CDR3 DNA sequence: TGTGCCAGCAGCCATACTAGCGTCGGGGAGCTGTTTTTT.

This chain joins TRBV15 and TRBJ1-6, with D unclear. V gave up 3 bases and J gave up 3 bases, with 9 bases separating them. Looked up from germline, CDR1 is LNHNV and CDR2 is YYDKDF (reference sequence). This CDR3 contains 15 residues. CDR3 nucleotide sequence: TGTGCCACCAGCAGGGGTCCCAGCTATAATTCACCCCTCCACTTT. This encodes CATSRGPSYNSPLHF.

The table lists this clone with a few counts. This chain uses TRBV30 with TRBJ1-6; D not resolved. The CDR3 spans 17 residues. Trimming stripped 0 bases from V and 9 bases from J, with 21 bases between. The germline V gene encodes CDR1 GTSNPN and CDR2 SVGIG (reference sequence). The CDR3 DNA is TGTGCCTGGAGTGTAGGAGGGTCCCCGGATTTATTTTCACCCCTCCACTTT. Translation gives CAWSVGGSPDLFSPLHF.

The genes are TRBV5-6 and TRBJ2-7; D might be TRBD1 (6 bases). CDR1 is SGHDT, CDR2 YYEEEE, per germline. Trimming stripped 4 bases from V and 0 bases from J, with 14 bases between. The CDR3 extends over 15 amino acids. This chain's CDR3 is CASSHPRGLSYEQYF. The CDR3 DNA follows: TGTGCCAGCAGCCATCCCAGGGGCCTCTCCTACGAGCAGTACTTC.

The V gene is TRBV27, the J gene TRBJ2-7, with 9 bases lining up with TRBD1. V lost 6 bases, J lost 7 bases, and 13 bases stayed unmatched. CDR1 and CDR2 from the germline V gene are MNHEY and SMNVEV (reference sequence). The CDR3 spans 15 residues. CDR3 amino acids: CASSLPPGTGKEQYF. The CDR3 bases are TGTGCCAGCAGCCTCCCCCCCGGGACAGGGAAAGAGCAGTACTTC.

The chain has TRBV25-1 and TRBJ2-3, with TRBD1 matching 7 bases. Germline CDR1 and CDR2: MGHDK and SYGVNS. Losses at the gene ends were 5 bases for V and 4 bases for J; bases not matched to a gene: 9. This CDR3 is built from 15 residues. The CDR3 nucleotides are TGTGCCAGCAGTAGAAGGGGGCAGGCGGCAGATACGCAGTATTTT. Encoded protein: CASSRRGQAADTQYF.